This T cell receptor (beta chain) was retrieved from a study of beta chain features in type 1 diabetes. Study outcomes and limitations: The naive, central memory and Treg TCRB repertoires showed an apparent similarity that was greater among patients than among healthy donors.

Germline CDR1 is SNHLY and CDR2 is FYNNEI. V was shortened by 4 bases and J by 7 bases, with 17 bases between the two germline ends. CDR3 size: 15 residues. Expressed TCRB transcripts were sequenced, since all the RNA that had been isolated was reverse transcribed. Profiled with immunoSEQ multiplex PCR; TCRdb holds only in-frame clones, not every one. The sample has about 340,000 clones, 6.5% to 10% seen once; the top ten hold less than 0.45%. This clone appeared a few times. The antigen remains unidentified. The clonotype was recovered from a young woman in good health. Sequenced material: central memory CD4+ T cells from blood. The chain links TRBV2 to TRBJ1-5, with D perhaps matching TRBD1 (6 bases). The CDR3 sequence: CASSGGGGRGQPQHF. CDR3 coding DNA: TGTGCCAGCAGTGGAGGCGGGGGGCGCGGGCAGCCCCAGCATTTT.